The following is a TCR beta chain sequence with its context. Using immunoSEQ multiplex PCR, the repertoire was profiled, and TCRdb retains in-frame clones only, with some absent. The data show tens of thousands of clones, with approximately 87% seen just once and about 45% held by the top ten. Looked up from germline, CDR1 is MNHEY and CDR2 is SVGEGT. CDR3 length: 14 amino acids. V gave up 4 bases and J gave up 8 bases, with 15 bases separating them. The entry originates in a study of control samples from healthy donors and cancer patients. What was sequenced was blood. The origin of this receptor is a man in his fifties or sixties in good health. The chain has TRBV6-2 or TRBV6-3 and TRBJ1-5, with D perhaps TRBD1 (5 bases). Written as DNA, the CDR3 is TGTGCCAGCAGTTCTACAGGCTACATCAAGCCCCAGCATTTT. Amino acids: CASSSTGYIKPQHF.